What follows are 17 T cell receptor beta chains derived from one specimen sequenced in a study of shared clonotypes between healthy human individuals. The method was immunoSEQ multiplex PCR; TCRdb's version includes in-frame clones alone and lacks a portion of them. The table lists roughly 640,000 clones, roughly 70% of them singletons, with approximately 1.8% in the top ten. Sequences were obtained from memory CD4+ T cells sorted from blood. Subset in this sample: CD45RA-negative fraction. The origin of the receptors is a woman aged 25 to 39 in good health.

This clone was seen more than once but under ten times. V gene TRBV25-1 combines with J gene TRBJ1-1, with D perhaps matching TRBD1 (6 bases). Germline CDR1 reads MGHDK; CDR2 reads SYGVNS. The CDR3 length is 14 residues. V gave up 3 bases and J gave up 5 bases, with 13 bases separating them. As DNA, the CDR3 is TGTGCCAGCAGTGACTCGTCAGGGGTTACTGAAGCTTTCTTT. Translating it yields CASSDSSGVTEAFF.

This clone was seen a few times. The chain links TRBV28 to TRBJ2-3; D tentatively fits TRBD1 or TRBD2 (6 bases each). The length of the CDR3 is 16 residues. Germline V gives CDR1 MDHEN, CDR2 SYDVKM. Between the trimmed V and J ends, which lost 6 bases and 2 bases, there was a span of 18 bases. CDR3 sequence reads: CASSPAGWDNTDTQYF. In DNA, the CDR3 is TGTGCCAGCAGCCCGGCGGGGTGGGACAACACAGATACGCAGTATTTT.

This sequence joins TRBV18 and TRBJ1-4, with 8 bases fitting TRBD1. The germline gives CDR1 KGHSH, CDR2 LQKENI. With V trimmed by 2 bases and J by 6 bases, 11 bases remained unmatched. The CDR3 spans 17 residues. CDR3 in DNA: TGTGCCAGCTCACCAGGACAGGGCGTGTCGGGGGATGAAAAACTGTTTTTT. This encodes CASSPGQGVSGDEKLFF.

The rearrangement uses TRBV28 and TRBJ1-1; 9 bases line up with TRBD1. The CDR3 is 14 amino acids. The J segment lost 7 bases and the V segment lost 7 bases, leaving 10 bases of the junction unmatched. Germline CDR1 MDHEN, CDR2 SYDVKM. As DNA, the CDR3 is TGTGCCAGCATCACGGGACAGGGCGCGTATGAAGCTTTCTTT. Its translation: CASITGQGAYEAFF.

The CDR3 DNA reads TGTGCCAGCAGCTTAATGCCCGATGCGAACACCGGGGAGCTGTTTTTT. Its translation: CASSLMPDANTGELFF. J is TRBJ2-2 and V is TRBV7-3; D gene uncertain. Trimming removed 1 base from V and 0 bases from J, with 9 bases in between. The CDR3 totals 16 residues. From germline, CDR1 is SGHTA and CDR2 FQGTGA.

This clone was picked up a small number of times. The chain combines TRBV6-5 with TRBJ2-3, with 7 bases fitting TRBD2. The CDR3 loop spans 15 amino acids. With V trimmed by 0 bases and J by 5 bases, 5 bases remained unmatched. Germline V gene lookup returns CDR1 MNHEY and CDR2 SVGAGI. CDR3 sequence reads: CASSYSTVAGDTQYF. The DNA of the CDR3 is TGTGCCAGCAGTTACTCGACAGTAGCGGGAGATACGCAGTATTTT.

There are a few counts of this clone. V and J are TRBV28 and TRBJ1-2; no clear D gene. The CDR3 has 12 amino acids. Trimming removed 5 bases from V and 3 bases from J, with 7 bases in between. Germline CDR1 and CDR2: MDHEN and SYDVKM. This chain's CDR3 is CASSVKHYGYTF. Written as DNA, the CDR3 is TGTGCCAGCAGTGTTAAACACTATGGCTACACCTTC.

The V and J genes are TRBV27 and TRBJ2-5, with a weak D call TRBD2 (6 bases). Between the trimmed V and J ends, which lost 5 bases and 5 bases, there was a span of 12 bases. The CDR3 is 13 residues long. Germline V gene data show CDR1 as MNHEY and CDR2 as SMNVEV (reference sequence). As DNA, the CDR3 is TGTGCCAGCAGTCAATGGGGAGGCGAGACCCAGTACTTC. Translated, it gives CASSQWGGETQYF.

This clone was detected ten times or more. CDR3 in DNA: TGCGCCAGCAGCCATGGCAGGGGGCGGCTAGAGACCCAGTACTTC. Protein: CASSHGRGRLETQYF. The J gene is TRBJ2-5, the V gene TRBV4-1; 8 nucleotides line up with TRBD1. The ends lost 3 bases at V and 4 bases at J; junction bases unmatched: 7. Germline assignment: CDR1 MGHRA and CDR2 YSYEKL. The CDR3 length is 15 residues.

The chain has TRBV21-1 and TRBJ2-7; the D segment call TRBD2 is taken from the table without a DNA check. TRBV21-1 corresponds to a pseudogene. The CDR3 covers 16 residues. The CDR3 bases are TGTGCCAGCAGCAAAGAGGGTAGCGGGCCTACCTACGAGCAGTACTTC. Amino acid sequence: CASSKEGSGPTYEQYF.

This clone was counted at least ten times. The chain joins TRBV7-2 to TRBJ2-2, with 16 bases that match TRBD2. The CDR3 runs 18 residues. Germline V lookup: CDR1 SGHTA, CDR2 FQGNSA. After removal of 3 bases from V and 5 bases from J, the junction contained 6 bases not matched to a gene. CDR3 region: CASSLGLAGGPRTGELFF. CDR3 in DNA: TGTGCCAGCAGCTTGGGACTAGCGGGAGGGCCTAGGACCGGGGAGCTGTTTTTT.

The chain is built from TRBV4-1 and TRBJ1-2; 9 positions match TRBD1. This CDR3 contains 14 residues. V was pared by 4 bases and J by 4 bases, with 4 bases of the junction left unmatched. The germline CDR1 and CDR2 sequences are MGHRA and YSYEKL. CDR3 sequence: CASSRGQGTYGYTF. The CDR3 coding sequence is TGCGCCAGCAGCCGGGGACAGGGCACCTATGGCTACACCTTC.

This clone was detected only a few times. This may be a read error: a much more frequent sequence differs by one nucleotide. This chain connects TRBV28 to TRBJ2-7; D not resolved. Between the trimmed V and J ends, which lost 4 bases and 2 bases, there was a span of 3 bases. From germline, CDR1 is MDHEN and CDR2 SYDVKM. The CDR3 contains 11 residues. The CDR3 sequence is CASSSTYEQYF. The CDR3 coding sequence is TGTGCCAGCAGTTCTACCTACGAGCAGTACTTC.

As for this clone: A much larger clone differs from this one at a single base, so this may be a read error. This sequence joins TRBV11-2 and TRBJ2-2; 10 bases fit TRBD1. Trimming took 5 bases from V and 4 from J; bases not matched to a gene: 1. The CDR3 is 14 amino acids. Germline CDR1 reads SGHAT; CDR2 reads FQNNGV. Here the CDR3 DNA reads TGTGCCAGCAGCCGGACAGGGGGCACCGGGGAGCTGTTTTTT. Its translation: CASSRTGGTGELFF.

V gene TRBV7-4 combines with J gene TRBJ2-2; maybe TRBD2 (6 bases). With 1 base removed from V and 5 bases from J, the gap between germline ends came to 14 bases. The CDR3 sequence is 16 residues long. Germline CDR1 SGHVT, CDR2 SQSDAQ. CDR3 protein: CASSLGLGSTTGELFF. The CDR3 nucleotides are TGTGCCAGCAGCTTAGGGCTCGGGAGTACGACCGGGGAGCTGTTTTTT. Looking up the rest from reference TRBV7-4 and TRBJ2-2 gives the full variable domain: GAGVSQSPRYKVAKRGRDVALRCDSISGHVTLYWYRQTLGQGSEVLTYSQSDAQRDKSGRPSGRFSAERPERSVSTLKIQRTEQGDSAVYLCASSLGLGSTTGELFFGEGSRLTVL.

Regarding this clone: Other DNA sequences of this sample code for an identical CDR3. The chain is built from TRBV5-4 and TRBJ1-2, with D perhaps TRBD1 (6 bases). The CDR3 length is 13 residues. V was cut by 4 bases and J by 7 bases, with 14 bases left in between. In germline, CDR1 is SGHNT, CDR2 YYREEE (reference sequence). The DNA for the CDR3 is TGTGCCAGCAGCCCTCCACAGGGTGGTGGCTACACCTTC. It yields the protein CASSPPQGGGYTF.

The count of this clone is one. V and J are TRBV7-2 and TRBJ2-1, with unresolved D. This CDR3 is built from 13 residues. Germline-derived CDR1 and CDR2 are SGHTA and FQGNSA. Trimming took off 1 base at V and 7 bases at J, with 8 bases between the two ends. The CDR3 here is CASSLGPKNEQFF. As DNA, the CDR3 is TGTGCCAGCAGCTTAGGACCGAAGAATGAGCAGTTCTTC.